The clone carrying this TCR beta chain appeared many times. Its target is unknown. Germline V gene lookup returns CDR1 KGHSH and CDR2 LQKENI. After removal of 3 bases from V and 1 base from J, the junction contained 4 bases not matched to a gene. This CDR3 spans 15 amino acids. The study excluded patients with uncontrolled infection, other autoimmune disease, pregnancy or lactation. Each 10 ml fresh peripheral blood draw supplied the PBMCs. This specimen comes from a study of T cells in Graves' hyperthyroidism and ophthalmopathy. Study findings and constraints: Blood also showed most of the thyroid clonotypes that were expanded above 0.001.

Researchers took RNA transcripts and amplified the TCR beta CDR3 regions from them. Using the HTBI primer set, a first-round RT-PCR was run on the TCR CDR3. TCRdb redid the calling of the multiplex PCR reads with MiXCR, one entry per CDR3 protein. The sample includes 340,000 or so distinct CDR3 sequences, roughly 21% of them seen just once. The specimen was blood. This sequence joins TRBV18 and TRBJ2-3; TRBD1 matches 7 bases. The receptor's source is a woman in her forties or fifties with Graves' hyperthyroidism. As DNA, the CDR3 is TGTGCCAGCTCACCGAACAGGGGCCGCACAGATACGCAGTATTTT. Its protein product is CASSPNRGRTDTQYF.